Listed below are T cell receptor beta chains from one sample, sequenced in a study of identical twins. TCRdb re-derived calls from the 5' RACE reads in MiXCR, one entry per CDR3 protein. The table includes 1.5 million to 2 million distinct CDR3 sequences, around 29% detected once. The sample comprised cord blood. The receptors stem from a newborn girl in good health. CDR3s include the opening cysteine and the closing phenylalanine or tryptophan. A D gene is named only where the DNA matches it firmly. Size tells how often a clone was seen (once, few, many) or the class of an expanded clone, and some rows leave it out.

D: -
V: TRBV6-6
size: -
J: TRBJ1-2
CDR3: CASSYAAGLNYGYTF
DNA: TGTGCCAGCAGTTACGCGGCAGGGCTTAACTATGGCTACACCTTC

D: TRBD1
V: TRBV27
size: many
J: TRBJ2-1
CDR3: CASSYSRTGNEQFF
DNA: TGTGCCAGCAGTTACTCTCGGACAGGGAATGAGCAGTTCTTC

D: -
V: TRBV11-2
size: -
J: TRBJ1-3
CDR3: CASSEAIRRGDTIYF
DNA: TGTGCCAGCAGCGAAGCGATCAGACGAGGGGACACCATATATTTT

D: TRBD1
V: TRBV3-1
size: -
J: TRBJ2-7
CDR3: CASSVNYRGTYEQYF
DNA: TGTGCCAGCAGCGTAAACTACAGGGGAACCTACGAGCAGTACTTC

D: TRBD1
V: TRBV2
size: -
J: TRBJ1-1
CDR3: CASGGQGMEAFF
DNA: TGTGCCAGCGGGGGACAGGGGATGGAAGCTTTCTTT

D: TRBD2
V: TRBV20-1
size: -
J: TRBJ2-1
CDR3: CSARFLAGNNEQFF
DNA: TGCAGTGCTAGATTTCTAGCGGGGAACAATGAGCAGTTCTTC

D: -
V: TRBV5-1
size: once
J: TRBJ2-5
CDR3: CASSLPTGVANNEQYF
DNA: TGCGCCAGCAGCCTTCCGACGGGGGTAGCCAACAATGAGCAGTACTTC

D: -
V: TRBV28
size: few
J: TRBJ1-2
CDR3: CASSLARWQAYGYTF
DNA: TGTGCCAGCAGTTTGGCTCGCTGGCAGGCCTATGGCTACACCTTC

D: -
V: TRBV4-1
size: few
J: TRBJ2-3
CDR3: CASSRRKRDKVYTQYF
DNA: TGCGCCAGCAGCCGTCGAAAGCGGGACAAGGTTTATACGCAGTATTTT

D: -
V: TRBV7-8
size: few
J: TRBJ2-3
CDR3: CASSLPGRFTDTQYF
DNA: TGTGCCAGCAGCTTACCAGGGAGATTCACAGATACGCAGTATTTT